This TCR beta chain is from a study of siplizumab effects on memory and regulatory T cells (dated by TCRdb to the late 2010s). For the wider study: The effect of the anti-CD2 antibody siplizumab on alloreactive T-cell subsets was examined in allogeneic mixed lymphocyte reactions constructed from human PBMCs. Study-wide conclusions, independent of this receptor: Sequences below about 10^-5 frequency were poorly captured, so only a minor fraction of alloreactive clones could be mapped to unstimulated subsets. Siplizumab significantly reduced the cumulative frequency of alloreactive sequences traceable to unstimulated CD4+ memory T cells. Unstimulated naive T cells appeared more diverse than memory T cells, and naive cells seemed to contribute substantially to the alloresponse. Among mappable alloreactive CD4+ clones, an average Treg-derived fraction of over 60% was observed with siplizumab, compared with roughly 27% in control reactions. A naive or memory phenotype could not be assigned to roughly 80-96% of proliferating CD4+ or CD8+ clones. No functional confirmation was obtained for the suppressive function of proliferating Tregs from siplizumab cultures.

TCRbeta CDR3 sequencing was performed on sorted unstimulated T cells and on proliferating T cells recovered from mixed lymphocyte reactions. Fresh whole blood from 9 to 11 HLA-typed healthy donors was used as the source from which PBMCs were isolated. To map where alloreactive clones came from, CD4+ non-regulatory T cells in the unstimulated state were FACS-sorted. Points on this clone: No cognate antigen has been identified for it. No qualities accompany the bases; no much larger clone lies one base away.

The cysteine opens and the phenylalanine closes a CDR3 of 15 amino acids. Only CDR3 DNA remains: 45 bases, in frame from the first base. V has 6 bases trimmed and J has 1 base trimmed; junction bases matching no gene number 8. The germline V gene (reference sequence) supplies CDR1 LNHDA and CDR2 SQIVND. The library was prepared using the immunoSEQ multiplex PCR assay. The deep sequencing platform assayed approximately 100,000 TCR templates per sample. Genomic DNA extracted from sorted T cells was used for TCRbeta CDR3 sequencing. Regarding the original processing steps: The R programming language was used for clonal analysis of the TCRbeta CDR3 data. Alloreactive CD4+ and CD8+ clones were identified by comparing unstimulated samples to CFSE-low samples taken after the reaction. Regulatory or non-regulatory origin of alloreactive CD4+ clones was assigned by matching sequences to the sorted unstimulated Treg and non-Treg repertoires. This is the immuneACCESS table as TCRdb keeps it, with only in-frame sequences that have V and J called. A part of the clones is gone; compared with another copy, unresolved V genes explain less than half, and the rest is unexplained. The V and J calls and clone size come from that table; D and trimming were worked out from the DNA. The sample table contains under 110,000 clones; only one count was recorded for roughly 91% of them. The top ten clones comprise about 12% of the sample.

The sequence links TRBV19 to TRBJ2-7; 8 central bases correspond to TRBD1. The receptor was isolated from a human donor in good health. Sequenced input: non-Treg CD4+ T cells sorted from blood. In the paper's terms, the cell subset or site label means: FACS-sorted unstimulated CD4+ non-regulatory T cells. The DNA sequence reads TGTGCCAGTAGCTTTTCAGGGGGCCAGTCCTACGAGCAGTACTTC. This is translated as CASSFSGGQSYEQYF.